The clone carrying this T cell receptor beta chain was counted once. Naive CD8 populations comprised CD45RO-negative cells positively selected for CCR7, excluding terminally differentiated effector memory CD45RA+ cells. The source of the sample is a study of shared clonotypes between healthy human individuals. Method: immunoSEQ multiplex PCR; TCRdb's copy keeps in-frame clones and lacks some. The data hold around 2.1 million clones, with under 95% observed a single time. The V and J ends lost 4 bases and 4 bases, in that order; junction bases with no gene match: 11. This CDR3 comprises 17 residues. The germline V gene has CDR1 SGDLS and CDR2 YYNGEE.

This sequence originates from a man between 18 and 29 years old in good health. Some clones in this sample may be carry-over from other donors' samples. This sequence joins TRBV9 and TRBJ2-2, with 9 positions matching TRBD1. Specimen: naive CD8+ T cells from PBMCs. The CDR3 reads CASSPSGQGSRTGELFF. For the CDR3, the DNA is TGTGCCAGCAGCCCTAGCGGACAGGGGTCGCGCACCGGGGAGCTGTTTTTT.